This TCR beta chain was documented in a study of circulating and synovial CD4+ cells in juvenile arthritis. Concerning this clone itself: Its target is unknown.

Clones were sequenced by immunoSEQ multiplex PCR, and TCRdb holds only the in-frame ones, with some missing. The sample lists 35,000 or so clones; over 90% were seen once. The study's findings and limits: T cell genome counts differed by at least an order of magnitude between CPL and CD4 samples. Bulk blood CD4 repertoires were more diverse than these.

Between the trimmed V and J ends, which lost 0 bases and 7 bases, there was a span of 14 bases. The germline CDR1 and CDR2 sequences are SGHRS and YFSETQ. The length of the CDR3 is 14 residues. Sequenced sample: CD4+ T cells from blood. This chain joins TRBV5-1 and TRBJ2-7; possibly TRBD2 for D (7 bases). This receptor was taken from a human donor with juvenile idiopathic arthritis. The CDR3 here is CASSLGGRGGEQYF. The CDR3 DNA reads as TGCGCCAGCAGCTTGGGGGGGAGGGGGGGGGAGCAGTACTTC.